A single TCR beta chain is shown here with its context. No cognate antigen has been identified for it. No base qualities exist here, and no much larger clone lies one base off it. Trimming accounts for 6 bases at V and 0 bases at J, while the number of junction bases matched to no gene is 8. CDR1 and CDR2 were assigned from the germline V gene as MRHNA and SNTAGT. The CDR3 measures 17 amino acids from cysteine to phenylalanine. CDR3 DNA only is kept here, 51 bases in frame from base 1. This record comes from a study of shared clonotypes between healthy human individuals (dated by TCRdb to the early 2020s). Regarding the complete study: The cohort comprised a couple of women and a few men aged 18 to 49 years. For each donor, CD4 naive and CD4 memory were each given three plates, CD8 naive was given two plates, and CD8 memory was given one plate. To estimate repertoire size and how much clonotype sharing occurs between individuals, the study deeply sequenced the blood TCR repertoires of five or six healthy adults. Different laboratories and diverse techniques were used to prepare libraries and sequence TCR repertoires, to increase sequencing depth and limit assay-specific biases. Between about 0.9 and 8.9 billion PBMCs per donor were obtained by leukapheresis.

Using the deep immunoSEQ assay, multiplex PCR amplified TCR CDR3 regions from genomic DNA. Extracted genomic DNA from each cell subset was spread evenly across all wells of several immunoSEQ 96-well plates, with each plate serving as a replicate. For sorted subsets, roughly 200 ng of genomic DNA, equivalent to some 30,000 T cell genomes, went into each replicate PCR. Purified libraries were measured with a Qubit 3.0 fluorometer, size-checked on a Bioanalyzer 2100, and measured again with the KAPA Library Quantification kit. Each immunoSEQ 96-well plate was sequenced on its own single-read 150-cycle Illumina NextSeq 550 flow cell. In the original analysis: The immunoSEQ output contained only junctional sequences without quality scores, so filtering could not match that applied to full-length reads. To assign V/J genes and CDR3, sequences were annotated using PyIR, a Python wrapper for IgBLAST v1.9, with IMGT germline references. Any read was removed if the V/J assignment was weak (E-value above 1e-6), the CDR3 was missing, or the read contained stop codons, out-of-frame junctions, or ambiguous translated residues. A V3J clonotype was defined by an identical inferred V gene, J gene, and CDR3 amino acid sequence. The percentage overlap between two repertoires was calculated by dividing the number of shared unique clonotypes by the size of the smaller repertoire. RTK rarefaction, the Chao1 estimator, and Recon v2.1 estimates of unobserved clonotypes were used to assess repertoire richness. Generation probabilities were computed with OLGA for all TCRbeta clonotypes obtained by the gDNA method from several donors. TCRdb obtained this table from immuneACCESS and retained in-frame rearrangements with V and J assigned. These tables miss some clones; where compared with another copy, unresolved V genes account for less than half of the shortfall, and the remainder is unexplained. Clonal size and the V and J genes are those of that table, whereas D and trimming came from the DNA. Here the sample has roughly 110,000 clones; roughly two thirds occur a single time. The leading ten clones occupy about a quarter of the sample.

The paper's findings and limits, for the study overall: Sampling was restricted to blood, and TCR repertoires in tissues likely differ from the TCR repertoires found in blood. Higher generation probabilities were observed for clonotypes shared by all four sorted-subset donors than for non-shared clonotypes. Pairwise subsampling led to the expectation that sequencing depth would affect the degree of clonotype sharing among donors. The small number of donors limited the genetic and exposure-history diversity represented. When a few donors were compared, the shared fraction of clonotypes was around 4.6% for naive CD4, 3% to 4% for naive CD8, 2% to 2.5% for memory CD4, and less than 0.5% for memory CD8. Rarefaction of sorted-subset datasets indicated incomplete sequencing despite the large sequencing depth. Larger estimated clonotype richness was generally found for naive subsets than for memory subsets.

Healthy HIV-negative adults with no recently reported acute infections or vaccinations were included as donors. Every donor was a Caucasian adult residing in Nashville, Tennessee, USA. CD8 memory samples were composed of magnetically selected CD45RO+ cells combined with CCR7-negative CD45RA+ effector memory (TemRA) cells. Blood was collected by leukapheresis, and PBMCs were isolated by Ficoll-Histopaque density gradient centrifugation and then cryopreserved in liquid nitrogen vapor phase. Analytical flow cytometry was used to check the purity and quantity of each magnetically sorted T cell population. Genomic DNA was isolated from every sorted fraction and measured by UV absorbance on a Nanodrop 2000c.

This receptor was identified in a woman aged 30 to 39 in good health. Sequenced: memory CD8+ T cells sorted from blood. Taken with the paper, the label for cell subset or site translates to: CD45RO+ cells pooled with CCR7-negative TemRA cells. The rearranged chain carries TRBV6-4 and TRBJ2-6, and 7 junctional nucleotides match TRBD2. The DNA sequence is given as TGTGCCAGCAGCCCCGTAGCGGGTGGCTCTGGGGCCAACGTCCTGACTTTC. It translates as CASSPVAGGSGANVLTF.